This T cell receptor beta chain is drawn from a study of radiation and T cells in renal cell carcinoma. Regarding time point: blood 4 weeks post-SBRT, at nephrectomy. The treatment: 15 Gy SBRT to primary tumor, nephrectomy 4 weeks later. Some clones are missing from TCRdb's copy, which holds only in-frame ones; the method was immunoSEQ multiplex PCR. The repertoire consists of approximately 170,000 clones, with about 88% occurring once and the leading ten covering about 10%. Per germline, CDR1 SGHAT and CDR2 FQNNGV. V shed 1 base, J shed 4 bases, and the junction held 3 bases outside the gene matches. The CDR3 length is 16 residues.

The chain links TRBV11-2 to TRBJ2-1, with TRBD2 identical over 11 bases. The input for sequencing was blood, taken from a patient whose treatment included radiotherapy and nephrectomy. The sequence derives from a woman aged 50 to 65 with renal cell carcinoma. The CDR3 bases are TGTGCCAGCAGCTTAGGGCCTAGCGGGGGGTACAATGAGCAGTTCTTC. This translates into CASSLGPSGGYNEQFF.